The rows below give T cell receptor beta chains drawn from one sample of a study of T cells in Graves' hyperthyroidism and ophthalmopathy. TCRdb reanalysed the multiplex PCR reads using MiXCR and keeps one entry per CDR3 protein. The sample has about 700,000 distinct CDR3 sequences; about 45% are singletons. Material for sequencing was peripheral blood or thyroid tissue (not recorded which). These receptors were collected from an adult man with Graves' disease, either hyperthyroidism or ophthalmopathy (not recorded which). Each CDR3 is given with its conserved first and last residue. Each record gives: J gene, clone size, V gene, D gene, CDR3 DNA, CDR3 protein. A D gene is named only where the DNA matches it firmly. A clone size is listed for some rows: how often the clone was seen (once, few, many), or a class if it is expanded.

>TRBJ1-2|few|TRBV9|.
TGTGCCAGCAGCGTTGGGGGCGGCTACACCTTC
CASSVGGGYTF
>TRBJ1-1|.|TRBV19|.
TGTGCGAGTACCCCTCTTGGGAACACTGAAGCTTTCTTT
CASTPLGNTEAFF
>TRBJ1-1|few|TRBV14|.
TGTGCCAGCAGCCAAGATCGGGTCAGAAACACTGAAGCTTTCTTT
CASSQDRVRNTEAFF
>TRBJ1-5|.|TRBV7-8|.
TGTGCCAGCAGCCCCCGCGCGCAGACGGCCAATCAGCCCCAGCATTTT
CASSPRAQTANQPQHF
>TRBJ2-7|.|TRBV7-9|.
TGTGCCAGCAGCACCGGGCCCCGAAACCTCTACGAGCAGTACTTC
CASSTGPRNLYEQYF
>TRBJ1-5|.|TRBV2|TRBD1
TGTGCCAGCAGTGAAACCCGGGACAGGGTCCCTCAGCCCCAGCATTTT
CASSETRDRVPQPQHF
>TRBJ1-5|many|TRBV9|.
TGTGCCAGCATGGAGCCCAATCAGCCCCAGCATTTT
CASMEPNQPQHF
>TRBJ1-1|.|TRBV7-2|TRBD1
TGTGCCAGCTGCCCGCGGACAGGGTCGGCGAACACTGAAGCTTTCTTT
CASCPRTGSANTEAFF
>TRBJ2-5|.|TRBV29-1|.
TGCAGCGTTGGCAGGGTCCAAGAGACCCAGTACTTC
CSVGRVQETQYF
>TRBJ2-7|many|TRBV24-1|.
TGTGCCACCAGTGATTTGGGGGACTTGCAGTACTTC
CATSDLGDLQYF
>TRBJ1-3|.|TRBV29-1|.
TGCAGCGGATCCGAAGGGGCTCGTGGAAACACCATATATTTT
CSGSEGARGNTIYF
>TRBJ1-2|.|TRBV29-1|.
TGCAGCGGACTGGGGCAGGGGAAGAGTGGCTACACCTTC
CSGLGQGKSGYTF
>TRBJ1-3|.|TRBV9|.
TGTGCCAGCAGCCCGCAGACCGGGCTAGAGGGTTACACCATATATTTT
CASSPQTGLEGYTIYF
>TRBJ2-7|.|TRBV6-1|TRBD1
TGTGCCAGCAGTTACTTGACAGGGGGCGGCTACGAGCAGTACTTC
CASSYLTGGGYEQYF
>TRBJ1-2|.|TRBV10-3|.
TGTGCCAGCAGTCCTTTTGGACAGAAACCTTTTTATGGCTACACCTTC
CASSPFGQKPFYGYTF
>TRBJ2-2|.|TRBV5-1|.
TGCGCCAGCAGCCTCGACGGTTGGAACACCGGGGAGCTGTTTTTT
CASSLDGWNTGELFF
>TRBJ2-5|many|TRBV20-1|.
TGCAGTGCTACCGGGGACGGGCAAGAGACCCAGTACTTC
CSATGDGQETQYF
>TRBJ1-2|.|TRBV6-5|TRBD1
TGTGCCAGCAGTTTAGGGACAGGAACCAACTATAGCTACACCTTC
CASSLGTGTNYSYTF
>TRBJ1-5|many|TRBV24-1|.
TGTGCCACCAGTGCTGGCCAGGGCCCTAATCAGCCCCAGCATTTT
CATSAGQGPNQPQHF
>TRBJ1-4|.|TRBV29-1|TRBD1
TGCAGCGTCCAGGGGGATGGAAAACTGTTTTTT
CSVQGDGKLFF
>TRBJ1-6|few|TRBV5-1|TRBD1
TGCGCCAGCAGCCCGCCGGGACAGGGGTATTCACCCCTCCACTTT
CASSPPGQGYSPLHF
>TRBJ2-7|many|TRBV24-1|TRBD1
TGTGCCACCAGTGACTCGCCATTACAGGGGTTGACGGACGAGCAGTACTTC
CATSDSPLQGLTDEQYF
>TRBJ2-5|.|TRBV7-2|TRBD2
TGTGCCAGCAGCCAGTGGACTAGCGGGAGTCGAGAGACCCAGTACTTC
CASSQWTSGSRETQYF
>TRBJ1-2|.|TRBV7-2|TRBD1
TGTGCCAGCAGCGAAAACCGGGACAGTTTCTATGGCTACACCTTC
CASSENRDSFYGYTF
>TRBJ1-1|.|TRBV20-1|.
TGCAGTGCTAGTTGGCAGGGCGGTGGTGAAGCTTTCTTT
CSASWQGGGEAFF
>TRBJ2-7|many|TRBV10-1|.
TGCGTCACCGGGACTCGAGGATTC
CVTGTRGF
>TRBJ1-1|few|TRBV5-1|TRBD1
TGCGCCAGCAGCTTGGCCAGGGGGGCAATTGAAGCTTTCTTT
CASSLARGAIEAFF